The 25 T cell receptor beta chains below come from one sample, sequenced in a study of response to subunit inactivated influenza vaccine. Using its own MiXCR run on the RT-PCR reads, TCRdb lists one record per CDR3 protein. This table has under 550,000 distinct CDR3 sequences, about 8% appearing once. Here the sequenced sample was PBMCs from blood, taken about 23 months after vaccination. Source of these receptors: a man in his fifties or sixties who received an inactivated influenza vaccine.

This clonotype was found a few times. This rearrangement joins TRBV7-2 to TRBJ2-7; a weak D match, TRBD1 (6 bases). Germline assignment: CDR1 SGHTA and CDR2 FQGNSA. V was clipped by 5 bases and J by 0 bases, with 20 bases between them. The CDR3 is 17 amino acids. Here the CDR3 DNA reads TGTGCCAGCAGCCAAAAGACAGGCTCTCTAAGCTCCTACGAGCAGTACTTC. Protein product: CASSQKTGSLSSYEQYF.

This clonotype was observed at least ten times. This chain links TRBV24-1 with TRBJ2-1; 7 nucleotides match TRBD1. The CDR3 has 15 residues. Trimming removed 4 bases from V and 7 bases from J; junction bases left unmatched: 9. Germline loops: CDR1 KGHDR, CDR2 SFDVKD. CDR3 bases: TGTGCCACCAGTGAGACGACAGGGCAAACAAATGAGCAGTTCTTC. Amino acids: CATSETTGQTNEQFF.

This clonotype was counted at least ten times. J is TRBJ1-6 and V is TRBV4-3, with 10 positions matching TRBD1. Germline V gives CDR1 LGHNA, CDR2 YSLEER. The CDR3 is made up of 15 amino acids. With 3 bases clipped from V and 11 bases from J, the junction kept 7 bases outside the gene matches. The CDR3 is CASSHRTGGDAPLHF. CDR3 sequence (DNA): TGCGCCAGCAGCCATAGGACAGGGGGTGATGCACCCCTCCACTTT.

The sample holds a few counts of this clonotype. The V call is TRBV4-2, the J call TRBJ2-6, with D perhaps matching TRBD1 (6 bases). The CDR3 is 16 residues long. Germline CDR1 is LGHNA and CDR2 is YNFKEQ. V lost 0 bases and J lost 4, with 10 bases in between. The CDR3 here is CASSQDVTGGANVLTF. CDR3 sequence (DNA): TGTGCCAGCAGCCAAGATGTAACAGGGGGGGCCAACGTCCTGACTTTC.

This clonotype has a handful of counts. The chain recombines TRBV12-3 or TRBV12-4 with TRBJ2-7; 9 nucleotides align to TRBD2. The CDR3 consists of 15 residues. After removal of 3 bases from V and 5 bases from J, the junction contained 8 bases not matched to a gene. CDR3 amino acids: CASSLWLAGPHEQYF. The CDR3 DNA follows: TGTGCCAGCAGTTTGTGGCTAGCGGGGCCCCACGAGCAGTACTTC.

This clonotype was recorded many times. The V gene is TRBV4-3, the J gene TRBJ1-6; D remains unclear. CDR3 length equals 15 residues. The germline V and J ends were trimmed by 0 bases and 3 bases, with 6 bases remaining between them. In germline, CDR1 is LGHNA, CDR2 YSLEER. The CDR3 here is CASSQDPDYNSPLHF. CDR3 in DNA: TGCGCCAGCAGCCAAGACCCCGACTATAATTCACCCCTCCACTTT.

A few counts support this clonotype. This chain links TRBV7-9 with TRBJ2-3; the match to TRBD1 covers 9 bases. The CDR3 spans 16 residues. V lost 4 bases and J lost 2; bases outside the gene matches: 7. Germline assignment: CDR1 SEHNR and CDR2 FQNEAQ (reference sequence). The CDR3 DNA reads as TGTGCCAGCAGCTCTGGACAGGGGTCCCTCACAGATACGCAGTATTTT. This encodes CASSSGQGSLTDTQYF.

This rearrangement joins TRBV7-2 to TRBJ2-3; a possible D gene is TRBD1 (6 bases). Trimming took off 2 bases at V and 0 bases at J, with 12 bases between the two ends. Germline-derived CDR1 and CDR2 are SGHTA and FQGNSA. The CDR3 sequence is 16 residues long. Here the CDR3 reads CASSLMPGVSTDTQYF. The CDR3 bases are TGTGCCAGCAGCTTAATGCCAGGGGTTAGCACAGATACGCAGTATTTT.

The rearrangement uses TRBV5-1 and TRBJ2-3; 7 nucleotides line up with TRBD2. Germline V gene lookup returns CDR1 SGHRS and CDR2 YFSETQ. The CDR3 has 14 amino acids. Losses at the gene ends were 4 bases for V and 4 bases for J; bases not matched to a gene: 6. This CDR3 reads CASSTGRGADTQYF. The CDR3 bases are TGCGCCAGCAGCACCGGACGGGGGGCAGATACGCAGTATTTT.

This clonotype was found a few times. The rearrangement uses TRBV2 and TRBJ2-7; D not resolved. The germline gives CDR1 SNHLY, CDR2 FYNNEI. This CDR3 has 12 residues. V was shortened by 6 bases and J by 4 bases, with 10 bases between the two germline ends. CDR3 nucleotide sequence: TGTGCCAGCAGGGACCCCTTTTACGAGCAGTACTTC. Residues: CASRDPFYEQYF.

This sequence joins TRBV20-1 and TRBJ2-3, with 12 nucleotides matching TRBD1. V lost 2 bases, J lost 5 bases, and 8 bases stayed unmatched. The germline gives CDR1 DFQATT, CDR2 SNEGSKA (reference sequence). This CDR3 has 16 amino acids. The DNA of the CDR3 is TGCAGTGCTAGACACCGGGACAGGGGGCGCGAAGATACGCAGTATTTT. Its translation is CSARHRDRGREDTQYF.

This clonotype was counted at least ten times. The rearrangement joins TRBV20-1 to TRBJ2-5; D possibly uses TRBD1 or TRBD2 (5 bases each). This CDR3 contains 16 residues. V was shortened by 0 bases and J by 3 bases, with 17 bases between the two germline ends. Germline V gene data show CDR1 as DFQATT and CDR2 as SNEGSKA (reference sequence). DNA of the CDR3: TGCAGTGCTAGAGATCCGTCTCGGGGCTTCGAAGAGACCCAGTACTTC. It specifies CSARDPSRGFEETQYF.

This clonotype was found many times. The gene calls are TRBV10-1 and TRBJ2-7, with a possible D match to TRBD1 (6 bases). Germline CDR1 is WNHNN and CDR2 is SYGVQD (reference sequence). The V end lost 2 bases, the J end lost 5 bases, and 13 bases lay between the germline ends. The CDR3 length is 14 residues. The CDR3 reads CASSEGGPGHEQYF. CDR3 bases: TGCGCCAGCAGTGAGGGGGGCCCCGGCCACGAGCAGTACTTC.

The V and J genes are TRBV11-1 and TRBJ2-1; D remains unclear. From germline, CDR1 is SGHAT and CDR2 FQDESV (reference sequence). The germline V and J ends were trimmed by 3 bases and 10 bases, with 10 bases remaining between them. The CDR3 loop spans 12 amino acids. CDR3 loop: CASSFDGKEQFF. CDR3 nucleotides: TGTGCCAGCAGCTTTGATGGGAAAGAGCAGTTCTTC.

V usage is TRBV20-1 and J usage is TRBJ2-1, with TRBD2 matching over 9 bases. V was pared by 1 base and J by 8 bases, with 6 bases of the junction left unmatched. Germline V gives CDR1 DFQATT, CDR2 SNEGSKA (reference sequence). The CDR3 covers 14 residues. CDR3 sequence reads: CSARGGLALHEQFF. CDR3 coding DNA: TGCAGTGCTAGAGGGGGACTAGCACTGCATGAGCAGTTCTTC.

This clonotype came up many times. The rearrangement joins TRBV7-9 to TRBJ2-1, with D maybe TRBD2 (5 bases). Germline CDR1 and CDR2: SEHNR and FQNEAQ (reference sequence). CDR3 length: 14 residues. Trimming stripped 7 bases from V and 7 bases from J, with 17 bases between. DNA of the CDR3: TGTGCCAGCAAACTTAGACGGGATGCTAATGAGCAGTTCTTC. Residues: CASKLRRDANEQFF.

This clonotype was picked up a small number of times. The chain joins TRBV10-3 to TRBJ2-5; no clear D. Germline V gene data show CDR1 as ENHRY and CDR2 as SYGVKD. Trimming took off 4 bases at V and 1 base at J, with 10 bases between the two ends. CDR3 length: 14 residues. The chain's CDR3 is CAISAARTQETQYF. The CDR3 DNA sequence: TGTGCCATCAGTGCAGCGCGGACCCAAGAGACCCAGTACTTC.

Concerning this clonotype itself: The junction does not match germline at one end; this may be a read error. The V call is TRBV12-3 or TRBV12-4, the J call TRBJ1-1, with D possibly being TRBD1 (5 bases). The CDR3 totals 12 residues. The CDR3 DNA sequence: TGTGTCAGCAGTCAGGGAAGGACTGAAGCTTTCTTT. It encodes CVSSQGRTEAFF.

This clonotype was seen more than once but under ten times. The chain links TRBV6-2 or TRBV6-3 to TRBJ1-1; 7 bases match TRBD1. Per germline, CDR1 MNHEY and CDR2 SVGEGT. V lost 6 bases, J lost 5 bases, and 6 bases stayed unmatched. The CDR3 extends over 13 amino acids. CDR3 DNA sequence: TGTGCCAGCAGAAACACAGGGGAGACTGAAGCTTTCTTT. Its translation: CASRNTGETEAFF.

The table lists this clonotype with a few counts. This chain joins TRBV7-9 and TRBJ2-3, with TRBD2 matching over 7 bases. After removal of 2 bases from V and 5 bases from J, the junction contained 7 bases not matched to a gene. The CDR3 runs to 15 residues. Germline V CDR1 and CDR2: SEHNR, FQNEAQ (reference sequence). CDR3 DNA sequence: TGTGCCAGCAGCTTACCCCGCACGGGGGGAGATACGCAGTATTTT. Its translation: CASSLPRTGGDTQYF.

This clonotype has more than one count but fewer than ten. The rearrangement links TRBV5-4 to TRBJ1-5; 11 positions agree with TRBD1. The V gene end was trimmed by 0 bases and the J gene end by 6 bases; junction bases not matched to a gene: 5. The V gene's germline CDR1 is SGHNT and CDR2 YYREEE (reference sequence). The length of the CDR3 is 16 residues. The CDR3 DNA is TGTGCCAGCAGCTTGGGTGGACAGGGGGCCGGTCAGCCCCAGCATTTT. This codes for CASSLGGQGAGQPQHF.

This clonotype was observed many times. This sequence joins TRBV29-1 and TRBJ1-2, with TRBD1 identical over 9 bases. The J segment lost 4 bases and the V segment lost 6 bases, leaving 3 bases of the junction unmatched. Per the germline V gene, CDR1 is SQVTM and CDR2 is ANQGSEA. This CDR3 is built from 12 residues. The CDR3 DNA sequence: TGCAGCGTCGAGACAGGGGGCTATGGCTACACCTTC. Encoded protein: CSVETGGYGYTF.

The rearrangement links TRBV4-3 to TRBJ2-7; 9 bases fit TRBD1. This CDR3 is built from 18 residues. Germline CDR1 and CDR2: LGHNA and YSLEER. V lost 0 bases and J lost 2; bases outside the gene matches: 11. CDR3 in DNA: TGCGCCAGCAGCCAAGATACACAAGGACAGGGGTGGGCCTACGAGCAGTACTTC. Translation: CASSQDTQGQGWAYEQYF.

This clonotype was seen repeatedly, ten times or more. The DNA of the CDR3 is TGTGCCAGCAGCCCGTCTAGGACAGGGGGCTTTGGGGCCAACGTCCTGACTTTC. Amino acids: CASSPSRTGGFGANVLTF. V and J are TRBV4-2 and TRBJ2-6; 11 bases fit TRBD1. From germline, CDR1 is LGHNA and CDR2 YNFKEQ. This CDR3 contains 18 residues. J gave up 3 bases and V 4 bases, and 8 bases lay outside the gene matches.

This chain connects TRBV6-5 to TRBJ1-5; a possible D gene is TRBD1 (5 bases). Trimming took off 0 bases at V and 2 bases at J, with 14 bases between the two ends. Germline loops: CDR1 MNHEY, CDR2 SVGAGI. The CDR3 is 17 residues long. The CDR3 loop reads CASSYSSRGRRNQPQHF. The CDR3 coding sequence is TGTGCCAGCAGTTACTCGAGTAGGGGTCGTCGCAATCAGCCCCAGCATTTT.